These 9 T cell receptor beta chains were sequenced from one sample in a study of blood T cell repertoires in COVID-19. TCRdb keeps only in-frame clones here, not all; method: immunoSEQ multiplex PCR. The sample has fewer than 350,000 clones; about nine tenths are singletons. Sequencing input: PBMCs or T cells enriched from blood (not recorded which). The receptors were sampled from a woman in her thirties or forties with acute COVID-19.

The chain combines TRBV5-6 with TRBJ1-2; D gene ambiguous. The CDR3 extends over 14 amino acids. The V gene lost 2 bases and the J gene lost 5 bases, with 13 bases spanning the gap. Per germline, CDR1 SGHDT and CDR2 YYEEEE. The CDR3 DNA reads as TGTGCCAGCAGCTTTCAAGCTAAGTTTTATGGCTACACCTTC. Its protein is CASSFQAKFYGYTF.

This chain joins TRBV7-9 and TRBJ2-1; perhaps TRBD2 as D (8 bases). Deletions cut 4 bases from V and 5 bases from J, with 15 bases between. The CDR3 has 15 residues. The germline gives CDR1 SEHNR, CDR2 FQNEAQ (reference sequence). CDR3 sequence reads: CASSSREGAHNEQFF. The CDR3 nucleotides read TGTGCCAGCAGCTCCCGGGAGGGGGCTCACAATGAGCAGTTCTTC.

The gene calls are TRBV18 and TRBJ1-1, with 10 bases identical to TRBD1. After removal of 6 bases from V and 0 bases from J, the junction contained 10 bases not matched to a gene. Germline lookup yields CDR1 KGHSH and CDR2 LQKENI. The CDR3 consists of 17 residues. CDR3 residues: CASSAGQGGGMNTEAFF. CDR3 nucleotide sequence: TGTGCCAGCTCCGCCGGACAGGGGGGGGGAATGAACACTGAAGCTTTCTTT.

The chain couples TRBV10-1 to TRBJ1-1, with TRBD1 matching over 7 bases. Germline V CDR1 and CDR2: WNHNN, SYGVQD (reference sequence). The V gene end was trimmed by 5 bases and the J gene end by 1 base; junction bases not matched to a gene: 4. The CDR3 covers 14 residues. The CDR3 DNA reads TGCGCCAGCAGTTGGGACAGAAAGAACACTGAAGCTTTCTTT. This translates into CASSWDRKNTEAFF.

J is TRBJ2-2 and V is TRBV9; TRBD2 matches at 13 bases. This CDR3 is 15 amino acids long. V was pared by 0 bases and J by 7 bases, with 0 bases of the junction left unmatched. Germline CDR1 SGDLS, CDR2 YYNGEE. The DNA for the CDR3 is TGTGCCAGCAGCGTAGGGACTAGCGGGAGCGGGGAGCTGTTTTTT. The encoded protein is CASSVGTSGSGELFF.

The V call is TRBV5-5, the J call TRBJ1-6; 12 nucleotides agree with TRBD1. J was trimmed by 0 bases and V by 4 bases; bases with no gene match: 5. The CDR3 length is 18 residues. The germline CDR1 and CDR2 sequences are SGHKS and YYEKEE (reference sequence). CDR3 sequence: CASSLGTGGASYNSPLHF. CDR3 in DNA: TGTGCCAGCAGCCTAGGGACAGGGGGCGCCTCCTATAATTCACCCCTCCACTTT. Looking up the rest from reference TRBV5-5 and TRBJ1-6 gives the full variable domain: DAGVTQSPTHLIKTRGQQVTLRCSPISGHKSVSWYQQVLGQGPQFIFQYYEKEERGRGNFPDRFSARQFPNYSSELNVNALLLGDSALYLCASSLGTGGASYNSPLHFGNGTRLTVT.

The rearrangement links TRBV7-9 to TRBJ1-4; TRBD1 might be the D (5 bases). The CDR3 length is 15 residues. V was cut by 1 base and J by 5 bases, with 11 bases left in between. CDR1 is SEHNR and CDR2 is FQNEAQ in the germline V gene (reference sequence). As DNA, the CDR3 is TGTGCCAGCAGCTTAGTTACAGGCGAAAATGAAAAACTGTTTTTT. This sequence encodes CASSLVTGENEKLFF.

The J gene is TRBJ2-1, the V gene TRBV29-1, with 7 nucleotides matching TRBD1. The CDR3 has 11 residues. The V and J ends lost 1 base and 12 bases, in that order; junction bases with no gene match: 3. Germline V gene lookup returns CDR1 SQVTM and CDR2 ANQGSEA. CDR3 bases: TGCAGCGTTGAAGCAGGGGGAGTGCAGTTCTTC. As protein: CSVEAGGVQFF.

The chain carries TRBV5-1 and TRBJ1-2, with D possibly TRBD1 on 5 matching bases. The CDR3 extends over 15 amino acids. Germline CDR1 and CDR2: SGHRS and YFSETQ. Trimming removed 0 bases from V and 7 bases from J, with 16 bases in between. CDR3 loop: CASSLGLQVGAGYTF. The CDR3 region has the DNA TGCGCCAGCAGCTTGGGGTTGCAGGTTGGGGCTGGCTACACCTTC.